A selection of T cell receptor beta chains follows, all from one sample in a study of blood T cell repertoires in COVID-19. Sequencing was performed with immunoSEQ multiplex PCR; in TCRdb, only in-frame clones are kept and a portion is missing. The repertoire holds about 47,000 clones, with 68% as singletons. The material sequenced was peripheral blood. The receptor source for this set is a woman in her 70s with acute or convalescent COVID-19. The CDR3 runs from the conserved cysteine through the conserved F or W. A D gene is named only where the DNA matches it firmly. Clone size is not always given. Where it is, it says once, few, many or a class for expanded clones.

CDR3 DNA | CDR3 protein | V gene | clone size | D gene | J gene
TGTGCCAGCAGCCAAGAGTTATCGTTCGGGCGGGAGGAAGATACGCAGTATTTT | CASSQELSFGREEDTQYF | TRBV3-1/TRBV3-2 | NA | TRBD2 | TRBJ2-3
TGTGCCAGCAGTTTGACCCGGGACTCCTACAGTGAGCAGTTCTTC | CASSLTRDSYSEQFF | TRBV27 | NA | NA | TRBJ2-1
TGCGCCAGCAGCCAAGTGGGGAGTACTGGGCAGTACTTC | CASSQVGSTGQYF | TRBV4-1 | few | NA | TRBJ2-7
TGCGCCAGCAGCTTGGGACAGGCCGTCTCACCCCTCCACTTT | CASSLGQAVSPLHF | TRBV5-1 | NA | NA | TRBJ1-6
TGTGCCAGTAAGAGGAGTCAGGGGAATCGTGTAGACGAGCAGTACTTC | CASKRSQGNRVDEQYF | TRBV19 | NA | NA | TRBJ2-7
TGTGCCAGCAGCTTAACGGGGGAAGGAGAGACCCAGTACTTC | CASSLTGEGETQYF | TRBV5-4 | NA | NA | TRBJ2-5
TGTGCCAGCAGCTTGCGGACAGGGACCTACGAGCAGTACTTC | CASSLRTGTYEQYF | TRBV5-4 | NA | TRBD1 | TRBJ2-7
TGCGCCAGCTCGTTGAGATCCCAACCCAACACCGGGGAGCTGTTTTTT | CASSLRSQPNTGELFF | TRBV5-1 | few | NA | TRBJ2-2
TGTGCCAGCAGCGTAGACGGGGATGAAGATGGCTACACCTTC | CASSVDGDEDGYTF | TRBV9 | NA | NA | TRBJ1-2
TGTGCCAGCAGCTCCCCCCCAGGCTATTCCTATGGCTACACCTTC | CASSSPPGYSYGYTF | TRBV21-1 | NA | NA | TRBJ1-2
TGTGCCAGCAAGCCACACGACGACAGCTATGGCTACACCTTC | CASKPHDDSYGYTF | TRBV6-5 | NA | NA | TRBJ1-2
TGTGCCACCAGTGATTGGAGCGGGGTCAATTCCTACAATGAGCAGTTCTTC | CATSDWSGVNSYNEQFF | TRBV24-1 | NA | TRBD2 | TRBJ2-1
TGTGCCACCAGTGATTCCACTAGTCTGGCAGATACGCAGTATTTT | CATSDSTSLADTQYF | TRBV24-1 | NA | NA | TRBJ2-3
TGTGCCAGCAGCGCTGGGACAGGGAGGTTTAACTATGGCTACACCTTC | CASSAGTGRFNYGYTF | TRBV9 | NA | TRBD1 | TRBJ1-2
TGTGCCAGCAGCTTTCCGGGCAGGGACTATGGCTACACCTTC | CASSFPGRDYGYTF | TRBV7-9 | few | NA | TRBJ1-2
TGTGCCAGCAGCCCGGGACAGGCCTATGGCTACACCTTC | CASSPGQAYGYTF | TRBV7-6 | NA | TRBD1 | TRBJ1-2
TGTGCCAGCAAGGTCATTCCACAGGGATCGGAGACCCAGTACTTC | CASKVIPQGSETQYF | TRBV6-5 | NA | NA | TRBJ2-5
TGTGCCAGCAAAACTAGCGTACCCAATGAGCAGTTCTTC | CASKTSVPNEQFF | TRBV12-3/TRBV12-4 | NA | TRBD2 | TRBJ2-1
TGTGCCAGCAGTTACTCCCCTAGCGGGGGGGTTTATGACGAGCAGTACTTC | CASSYSPSGGVYDEQYF | TRBV6-2/TRBV6-3 | few | TRBD2 | TRBJ2-7
TGTGCCAGTAGTATCTCTTGGCAGGGGGCAGGGGGCACTGAAGCTTTCTTT | CASSISWQGAGGTEAFF | TRBV19 | NA | TRBD1 | TRBJ1-1
TGTGCCACCCAGCCAGGGGAGGGCAATTCACCCCTCCACTTT | CATQPGEGNSPLHF | TRBV6-5 | once | NA | TRBJ1-6
TGTGCCAGCATGGACGGGGATTGGGACAATGAGCAGTTCTTC | CASMDGDWDNEQFF | TRBV2 | few | NA | TRBJ2-1
TGTGCCACCAGCAGAGATGCGCAAAACATTCAGTACTTC | CATSRDAQNIQYF | TRBV15 | NA | NA | TRBJ2-4
TGCGCCAGCAGCTTGGGAGGCGGGCCCACTGGGGAGACCCAGTACTTC | CASSLGGGPTGETQYF | TRBV5-1 | NA | NA | TRBJ2-5
TGTGCCAGCTCAGGAACGAGACAGGTGAACACTGAAGCTTTCTTT | CASSGTRQVNTEAFF | TRBV18 | NA | NA | TRBJ1-1
TGTGCCAGCAGCCCAGGGACATCGAACACTGAAGCTTTCTTT | CASSPGTSNTEAFF | TRBV7-9 | NA | NA | TRBJ1-1
TGTGCCAGCAGTCCTAGACAGGGTCGGACCGGGGAGCTGTTTTTT | CASSPRQGRTGELFF | TRBV27 | NA | TRBD1 | TRBJ2-2
TGTGCCAGCAGTTACTCGACAGGGTCGAGCCAGCCCCAGCATTTT | CASSYSTGSSQPQHF | TRBV6-2/TRBV6-3 | NA | TRBD1 | TRBJ1-5
TGTGCCAGCAGCGCCGGGAGGGCAAGAGAGACCCAGTACTTC | CASSAGRARETQYF | TRBV9 | NA | TRBD2 | TRBJ2-5
TGTGCCTGGAGGGGGGCAGGGGGCGGGGATGAGCAGTTCTTC | CAWRGAGGGDEQFF | TRBV30 | NA | TRBD1 | TRBJ2-1
TGTGCCACCAGTGATAGCAAGTTAGCGGGAGGGATGTATGAGCAGTTCTTC | CATSDSKLAGGMYEQFF | TRBV24-1 | NA | TRBD2 | TRBJ2-1
TGTGCCAGCAGTGGTGTCCGGGACAGGGAGGGATCACCCCTCCACTTT | CASSGVRDREGSPLHF | TRBV2 | many | TRBD1 | TRBJ1-6
TGTGCCAGCACGATTAGTCTCTCTGGAAACACCATATATTTT | CASTISLSGNTIYF | TRBV3-1/TRBV3-2 | NA | NA | TRBJ1-3
TGTGCCAGTAGTCCCCTGGAGCTGGACAATGAGCAGTTCTTC | CASSPLELDNEQFF | TRBV19 | NA | NA | TRBJ2-1
TGTGCCAGCCACAATCTAGAAGGAGGTGGCTACACCTTC | CASHNLEGGGYTF | TRBV2 | NA | NA | TRBJ1-2
TGTGCCAGCAGAGCTTACCGGGAGAACACTGAAGCTTTCTTT | CASRAYRENTEAFF | TRBV25-1 | NA | NA | TRBJ1-1
TGTGCCAGCAGCTTCACAGGGGGCTACGAGCAGTACTTC | CASSFTGGYEQYF | TRBV7-3 | NA | TRBD1 | TRBJ2-7
TGTGCCAGCTCACCAAGGACGGGGAGGTTGAGCACCGGGGAGCTGTTTTTT | CASSPRTGRLSTGELFF | TRBV18 | NA | NA | TRBJ2-2
TGTGCCAGCAGCTTAGTGGCCTCTGGAAACACCATATATTTT | CASSLVASGNTIYF | TRBV7-8 | NA | NA | TRBJ1-3
TGTGCCAGTAGTATCGGACTAGCGGGAGGGCCCGAGCAGTTCTTC | CASSIGLAGGPEQFF | TRBV19 | NA | TRBD2 | TRBJ2-1
NA | CASSSSTGSGANVLTF | TRBV27 | NA | NA | TRBJ2-6
TGTGCCAGCCGAAGGACAGCGGTAGATGAGCAGTTCTTC | CASRRTAVDEQFF | TRBV19 | NA | NA | TRBJ2-1
TGCGCCAGCAGCCCATGGGCTAGCGGGGGGGCGGTTACGAATGAGCAGTTCTTC | CASSPWASGGAVTNEQFF | TRBV4-1 | NA | TRBD2 | TRBJ2-1
TGTGCCAGTAAGCGTAGACGACAGGGGGCTGAAGCTTTCTTT | CASKRRRQGAEAFF | TRBV19 | NA | TRBD1 | TRBJ1-1
TGCGCCAGCAGGAGCCCTGGGCGATCCGATACGCAGTATTTT | CASRSPGRSDTQYF | TRBV4-1 | NA | NA | TRBJ2-3
TGCGCCAGCAGTCTAGAGGGGGTGGCGGGACTAGCGGCCCTTAATGAGCAGTTCTTC | CASSLEGVAGLAALNEQFF | TRBV5-1 | NA | TRBD2 | TRBJ2-1
TGTGCCACCTTGGACAGACCTAATGAAAAACTGTTTTTT | CATLDRPNEKLFF | TRBV28 | NA | NA | TRBJ1-4
TGTGCCAGCAGTGAGGGACTAGCGGGGTCCGATACGCAGTATTTT | CASSEGLAGSDTQYF | TRBV6-1 | NA | TRBD2 | TRBJ2-3
TGTGCCAGTAAACAGGGGGCTGAAGAGACCCAGTACTTC | CASKQGAEETQYF | TRBV19 | once | TRBD1 | TRBJ2-5
TGTGCCAGCAGCACCACGGGGAGCGGCGGCTCCTACAATGAGCAGTTCTTC | CASSTTGSGGSYNEQFF | TRBV7-2 | NA | NA | TRBJ2-1
TGTGCCAGCAGTTTTGCCTTAGCGGGAGGGCCGGGCGAGCAGTACTTC | CASSFALAGGPGEQYF | TRBV6-6 | NA | TRBD2 | TRBJ2-7
TGTGCCAGCGGGCTAGCGGGAGTGAATACGCAGTATTTT | CASGLAGVNTQYF | TRBV7-3 | NA | TRBD2 | TRBJ2-3
TGTGCCAGCAGCTCCCAGGGAAGCACAGATACGCAGTATTTT | CASSSQGSTDTQYF | TRBV11-3 | NA | NA | TRBJ2-3
TGTGCCAGCGTGGACGCAGGAGGCTATGGCTACACCTTC | CASVDAGGYGYTF | TRBV6-5 | NA | NA | TRBJ1-2
TGTGCCAGCAGCCCCGGGGGGGGTCCCTACAATGAGCAGTTCTTC | CASSPGGGPYNEQFF | TRBV6-5 | few | TRBD2 | TRBJ2-1
TGTGCCAGCAGTTTGGTCAGAATGAACACTGAAGCTTTCTTT | CASSLVRMNTEAFF | TRBV28 | NA | NA | TRBJ1-1
TGTGCCAGCAGCGTAGCTGGTCAGGTACCACTGTTTTTT | CASSVAGQVPLFF | TRBV9 | NA | NA | TRBJ1-4
TGTGCCAGCAGCCAGGAAGCGGGCTGGGGCGAGCAGTACTTC | CASSQEAGWGEQYF | TRBV3-1/TRBV3-2 | NA | NA | TRBJ2-7
TGTGCCAGCTCACCACCGGGGAAACCAAGCGGGACCGGGGAGCTGTTTTTT | CASSPPGKPSGTGELFF | TRBV18 | NA | NA | TRBJ2-2